This T cell receptor beta chain is from a study of glioma-infiltrating T cells after dendritic cell vaccination. Study-level information: Patients had newly diagnosed or recurrent glioblastoma and received dendritic cell vaccines.

Time point: after dendritic cell vaccination, including at tumor progression/relapse. The V gene lost 0 bases and the J gene lost 6 bases, with 14 bases spanning the gap. CDR1 and CDR2 (germline): SGHVS, FQNEAQ. The length of the CDR3 is 15 residues. Study-wide results and limits: Longer survival after dendritic cell vaccination followed higher pretreatment TIL content.

A word on this clone: Antigen unknown.

Produced via immunoSEQ multiplex PCR; TCRdb's table is partial and in-frame only. The sample holds about 24,000 clones, roughly 91% seen once. The chain combines TRBV7-8 with TRBJ1-1, with no clear D. The material sequenced was blood, taken after dendritic cell vaccination. The receptor comes from a human donor with glioblastoma. Written as DNA, the CDR3 is TGTGCCAGCAGCTTAGCGACAAGGAGGATCGCTGAAGCTTTCTTT. Protein: CASSLATRRIAEAFF.